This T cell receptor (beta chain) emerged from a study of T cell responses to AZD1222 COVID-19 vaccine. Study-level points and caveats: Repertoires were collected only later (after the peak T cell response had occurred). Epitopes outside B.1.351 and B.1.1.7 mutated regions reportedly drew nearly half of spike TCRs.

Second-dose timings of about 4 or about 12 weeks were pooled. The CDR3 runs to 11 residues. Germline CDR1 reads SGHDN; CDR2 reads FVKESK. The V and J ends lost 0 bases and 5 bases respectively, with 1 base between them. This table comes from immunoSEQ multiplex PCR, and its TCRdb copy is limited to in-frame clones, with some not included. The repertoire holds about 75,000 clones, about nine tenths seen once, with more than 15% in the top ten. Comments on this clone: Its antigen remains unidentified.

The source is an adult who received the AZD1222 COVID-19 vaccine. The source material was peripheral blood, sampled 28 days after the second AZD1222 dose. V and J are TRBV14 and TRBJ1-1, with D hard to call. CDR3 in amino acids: CASSQETEAFF. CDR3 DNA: TGTGCCAGCAGCCAAGAGACTGAAGCTTTCTTT.